This note documents a single T cell receptor beta chain sequence. Its target antigen remains unknown. Per-base qualities were not stored, and no clone one base away is much larger. The immunoSEQ v3 hsTCRB kit was used to amplify TCR beta CDR3 regions from genomic DNA through bias-controlled multiplex PCR. An Illumina NextSeq 500 was used to sequence the TCR libraries, reaching approximately 2 million read pairs at survey level or about 4.5-6.5 million at deep level. On the study's bioinformatics: V, D and J genes were assigned, non-productive sequences were removed, and clonality was reported by immunoSEQ Analyzer software. Repertoires were compared by productive Simpson clonality and by the Morisita overlap index of productive TRB rearrangements between infused TIL and blood. Absolute clonotype counts in blood were estimated as lymphocyte count times CD3+ fraction times the clone's productive frequency. TCRdb obtained this table from immuneACCESS and retained in-frame rearrangements with V and J assigned. These tables miss some clones; where compared with another copy, unresolved V genes account for less than half of the shortfall, and the remainder is unexplained. V and J calls plus clone size are reproduced from that table; the DNA served to infer D and trimming. This sample is represented by tens of thousands of clones; about 69% of them were singletons. Together, the top ten hold roughly 7.2% of the sample.

This specimen belongs to a study of TIL therapy for anti-PD-1-resistant metastatic lung cancer (dated by TCRdb to the early 2020s). Background for the entire study: Tumors were harvested prior to any PD-1/PD-L1 blockade, after which nivolumab was administered to patients, and lymphodepletion, expanded TIL infusion and IL-2 were given to patients who progressed. A median age of roughly 55 years (range about 35-85) and a median tumor PD-L1 proportion score of 6% to 7% were recorded among enrolled patients. Most of the cohort had lung adenocarcinoma, a few tumors were EGFR-mutant and two were ALK-rearranged, and half of the patients were current or former smokers. A median non-synonymous tumor mutation burden of under 1.9 mutations per megabase was determined across the cohort by whole-exome sequencing. T cell receptor beta sequencing of tumor and peripheral blood was used to follow clonotypes across the tumor, the expanded TIL product and serial blood samples.

General study outcomes and caveats: The study protocol defined all tumor marker inferences as exploratory. The baseline peripheral repertoire was partially replaced by infused TIL clonotypes, which then decayed over months, and persistence showed no apparent association with response. The cohort was highly selected, with more treatment-naive, never-smoker and oncogene-addicted patients than typical, limiting generalizability.

The time point label, as the study defines it: pre-treatment sample, taken before nivolumab and TIL therapy. Adults with stage 4 NSCLC were enrolled in a dual-center phase I trial from October 2017 to January 2020. The samples were drawn from an open-label, single-arm phase I trial testing tumor-infiltrating lymphocyte therapy combined with nivolumab in advanced non-small cell lung cancer. Blood mononuclear cells from EDTA tubes were isolated by Ficoll gradient, snap-frozen as pellets, and DNA was extracted with a Qiagen mini-prep kit. V trim: 7 bases; J trim: 9 bases; unmatched bases: 12. CDR1 SGHRS and CDR2 YFSETQ are derived from the germline V gene. The CDR3 goes from the cysteine to the phenylalanine over 13 residues. CDR3 DNA only is kept here, 39 bases in frame from base 1.

The sequencing here drew on blood, taken at baseline. The chain was built from TRBV5-1 and TRBJ1-2; TRBD1 matches 7 bases in the middle. The sequence was obtained from a person aged 25 to 85 with non-small cell lung cancer. The nucleotide sequence is given as TGCGCCAGCCGTAAAACAGGGGATACAAGCTACACCTTC. Translated, this gives CASRKTGDTSYTF.